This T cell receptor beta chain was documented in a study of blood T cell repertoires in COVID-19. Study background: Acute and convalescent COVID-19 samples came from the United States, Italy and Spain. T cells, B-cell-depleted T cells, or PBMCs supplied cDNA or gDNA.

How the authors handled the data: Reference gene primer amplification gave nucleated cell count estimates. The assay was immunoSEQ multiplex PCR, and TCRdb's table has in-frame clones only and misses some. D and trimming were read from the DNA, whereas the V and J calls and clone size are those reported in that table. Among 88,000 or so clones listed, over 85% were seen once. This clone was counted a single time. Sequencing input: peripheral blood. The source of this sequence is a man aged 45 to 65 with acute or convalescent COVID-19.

The CDR3 reads CASSIVGSLTGELFF. The CDR3 region has the DNA TGTGCCAGTAGTATAGTGGGCAGTCTCACCGGGGAGCTGTTTTTT. The genes are TRBV19 and TRBJ2-2; D ambiguous. This CDR3 region has 15 residues. The germline V gene has CDR1 LNHDA and CDR2 SQIVND (reference sequence). Deletions cut 1 base from V and 4 bases from J, with 10 bases between. The whole variable domain, filled in from reference TRBV19 and TRBJ2-2, reads DGGITQSPKYLFRKEGQNVTLSCEQNLNHDAMYWYRQDPGQGLRLIYYSQIVNDFQKGDIAEGYSVSREKKESFPLTVTSAQKNPTAFYLCASSIVGSLTGELFFGEGSRLTVL.